This record looks at one TCR beta chain sequence and its context. What it binds is unknown. The sample belongs to a study of cytomegalovirus exposure and HLA in healthy donors. Regarding the study as a whole: In a later analysis, HLA-associated TCR beta chains were more clonally expanded than equally common others. Apart from CMV serostatus, no immune exposure information was available. An analysis done earlier found most TCR beta V segments productive about 87% or about 30% of the time.

60 Vbeta and 13 Jbeta primers were used in PCR. Original processing methods: Roughly 11 million shared chains were among the roughly 80 million unique TCR beta chains that a later analysis counted. Measured with immunoSEQ multiplex PCR; TCRdb has only the in-frame clones, and not every one. Clone size and V and J calls were adopted from that table, with D and trimming inferred from the DNA. The sample records 180,000 or so clones, around 80% being singletons. Germline CDR1 reads KGHSH; CDR2 reads LQKENI. The ends were cut back, 1 base at V and 3 bases at J, with 13 bases in the middle. This CDR3 is built from 15 residues.

Source material: PBMCs. This clonotype originated in a girl between 5 and 17 years old in good health and CMV-seropositive. The rearrangement uses TRBV18 and TRBJ2-7; no firm D call. CDR3 sequence: CASSPLRQVSYEQYF. DNA for the CDR3: TGTGCCAGCTCACCACTCCGGCAGGTTAGCTACGAGCAGTACTTC. The full variable domain, its missing parts supplied by reference TRBV18 and TRBJ2-7, is NAGVMQNPRHLVRRRGQEARLRCSPMKGHSHVYWYRQLPEEGLKFMVYLQKENIIDESGMPKERFSAEFPKEGPSILRIQQVVRGDSAAYFCASSPLRQVSYEQYFGPGTRLTVT.